Reported below is one T cell receptor (beta chain). The sample comes from a study of blood T cell repertoires in COVID-19. On the study more broadly: Material from acute and convalescent COVID-19 was sourced from the United States, Italy and Spain.

The cohort comprised adults aged about 18 to 90 years residing in some 24 US areas. In Cohort 3, a recovered donor had either two negative PCRs, clearance, or symptom resolution. Per the original data handling: Reference gene primer amplification gave nucleated cell count estimates. Clones were read by immunoSEQ multiplex PCR, and TCRdb kept only the in-frame ones, dropping some. The DNA was the basis for D and trimming; V, J and clone size are from that table. The table lists more than 400,000 clones, 80% to 95% of them singletons. The sequence was obtained from a man younger than 35 who had recovered from COVID-19. Sequencing was done on a sample of PBMCs or T cells enriched from blood (not recorded which).

The CDR3 coding sequence is TGTGCCAGCAGCTCCAATTTTGGGGCGCGGGAGCAGTACTTC. It encodes CASSSNFGAREQYF. The chain carries TRBV11-2 and TRBJ2-7; perhaps TRBD1 as D (5 bases). The V gene lost 4 bases and the J gene lost 7 bases, with 17 bases spanning the gap. Germline CDR1 and CDR2: SGHAT and FQNNGV. The CDR3 extends over 14 amino acids.